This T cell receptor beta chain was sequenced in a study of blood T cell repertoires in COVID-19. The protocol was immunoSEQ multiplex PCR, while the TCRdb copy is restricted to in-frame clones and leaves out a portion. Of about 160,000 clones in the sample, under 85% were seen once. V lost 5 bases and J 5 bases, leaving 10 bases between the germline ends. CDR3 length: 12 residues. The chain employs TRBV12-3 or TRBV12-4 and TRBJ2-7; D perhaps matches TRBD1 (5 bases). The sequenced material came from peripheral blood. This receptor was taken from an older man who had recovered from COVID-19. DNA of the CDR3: TGTGCCAGCAGTAAGGGCAGGGACGAGCAGTACTTC. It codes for CASSKGRDEQYF.